This entry lists 20 T cell receptor beta chains sequenced from one sample in a study of Siglec-9 on CD8 T cells in melanoma. This table comes from immunoSEQ multiplex PCR, and its TCRdb copy is limited to in-frame clones, with some not included. The table records 25,000 to 35,000 clones, around three quarters of them present only once. The sequenced material came from Siglec-9- CD8+ T cells sorted from blood. These receptors all stem from a human donor in good health.

V is TRBV4-1 and J is TRBJ2-5, with 14 bases that match TRBD2. V dropped 4 bases and J dropped 7; count of bases not matched to a gene: 11. The CDR3 contains 17 residues. The germline CDR1 and CDR2 sequences are MGHRA and YSYEKL. CDR3 in DNA: TGCGCCAGCAGCCCGCCCGAGGGGACTAGCGGGGGAGGGACCCAGTACTTC. Protein: CASSPPEGTSGGGTQYF.

This chain links TRBV30 with TRBJ2-7, with 10 bases matching TRBD2. Germline CDR1 and CDR2: GTSNPN and SVGIG (reference sequence). The CDR3 extends over 15 amino acids. The J segment lost 3 bases and the V segment lost 3 bases, leaving 8 bases of the junction unmatched. DNA of the CDR3: TGTGCCTGGAGCGACCCACTAGCGGGGAACTACGAGCAGTACTTC. It specifies CAWSDPLAGNYEQYF.

The V gene is TRBV19, the J gene TRBJ1-1; possible D gene TRBD1, 5 bases. Germline lookup yields CDR1 LNHDA and CDR2 SQIVND (reference sequence). The CDR3 loop spans 14 amino acids. The V and J ends lost 6 bases and 1 base respectively, with 12 bases between them. Here the CDR3 DNA reads TGTGCCAGTAGCTACTGGGACCAGAACACTGAAGCTTTCTTT. Its translation: CASSYWDQNTEAFF.

The V call is TRBV27, the J call TRBJ1-4, with D perhaps TRBD1 (6 bases). V was shortened by 3 bases and J by 6 bases, with 11 bases between the two germline ends. CDR1 is MNHEY, CDR2 SMNVEV, per germline (reference sequence). The CDR3 loop spans 14 amino acids. The CDR3 region is CASSFGRGYEKLFF. CDR3 in DNA: TGTGCCAGCAGTTTCGGCAGGGGCTATGAAAAACTGTTTTTT. Using reference TRBV27 and TRBJ1-4 for the parts outside the CDR3, the full variable domain is EAQVTQNPRYLITVTGKKLTVTCSQNMNHEYMSWYRQDPGLGLRQIYYSMNVEVTDKGDVPEGYKVSRKEKRNFPLILESPSPNQTSLYFCASSFGRGYEKLFFGSGTQLSVL.

This chain uses TRBV28 with TRBJ2-7; TRBD1 or TRBD2 may be the D gene (6 bases each). The CDR3 sequence is 17 residues long. Germline CDR1 and CDR2: MDHEN and SYDVKM. Trimming shortened V by 6 bases and J by 3 bases, and 24 bases separated the two germline ends. For the CDR3, the DNA is TGTGCCAGCAGCGTAAATCACGGGGGCCGTTCTCACTACGAGCAGTACGTC. It yields the protein CASSVNHGGRSHYEQYV.

On this clone itself: The identical CDR3 is also encoded by other nucleotide sequences in the sample. V is TRBV10-3 and J is TRBJ1-1; unclear D gene. Germline CDR1 is ENHRY and CDR2 is SYGVKD. This CDR3 comprises 14 residues. V dropped 0 bases and J dropped 1 base, with 6 bases sitting between them. This CDR3 is CAISESRGNTEAFF. DNA for the CDR3: TGTGCCATCAGTGAGTCGCGGGGGAACACTGAAGCTTTCTTT.

V is TRBV9 and J is TRBJ2-2, with a tentative D call TRBD1 (5 bases). The germline V and J ends were trimmed by 0 bases and 4 bases, with 7 bases remaining between them. The CDR3 length is 14 residues. Germline V gene lookup returns CDR1 SGDLS and CDR2 YYNGEE. The CDR3: CASSVGGGTGELFF. The CDR3 DNA reads as TGTGCCAGCAGCGTAGGGGGCGGCACCGGGGAGCTGTTTTTT.

The rearrangement links TRBV14 to TRBJ2-1; D remains unclear. The CDR3 is made up of 12 amino acids. Trimming took 0 bases from V and 8 from J, leaving 5 bases between them. Germline V CDR1 and CDR2: SGHDN, FVKESK. The CDR3: CASSQDFYEQFF. The CDR3, as DNA: TGTGCCAGCAGCCAAGATTTTTATGAGCAGTTCTTC.

The chain employs TRBV19 and TRBJ2-5; possibly TRBD1 for D (6 bases). This CDR3 has 16 amino acids. Germline V gene lookup returns CDR1 LNHDA and CDR2 SQIVND (reference sequence). Trimming removed 7 bases from V and 1 base from J, with 19 bases in between. CDR3 in amino acids: CASTNNPGTLQETQYF. Written as DNA, the CDR3 is TGTGCCAGTACCAACAATCCGGGGACACTCCAAGAGACCCAGTACTTC.

This chain joins TRBV15 and TRBJ2-7; no clear D gene. CDR1 is LNHNV and CDR2 is YYDKDF in the germline V gene (reference sequence). The CDR3 spans 15 residues. V was clipped by 0 bases and J by 2 bases, with 11 bases between them. DNA for the CDR3: TGTGCCACCAGCAGAGAGGTAGGTCTTACCTACGAGCAGTACGTC. As protein: CATSREVGLTYEQYV.

The V call is TRBV7-8, the J call TRBJ2-3; no definite D call. With 1 base removed from V and 2 bases from J, the gap between germline ends came to 4 bases. This CDR3 has 13 amino acids. Germline loops: CDR1 SGHVS, CDR2 FQNEAQ. In DNA, the CDR3 is TGTGCCAGCAGCTTAGGGGTCACAGATACGCAGTATTTT. It specifies CASSLGVTDTQYF.

This sequence joins TRBV6-1 and TRBJ2-7, with no clear D. The V and J ends lost 6 bases and 9 bases respectively, with 21 bases between them. The CDR3 spans 14 residues. Germline CDR1 MNHNS, CDR2 SASEGT. The CDR3 spells CASRVSLTIKGQYV. The CDR3 DNA reads TGTGCCAGCAGAGTTTCCCTAACAATAAAGGGGCAGTACGTC.

This clone has more than one count but fewer than ten. The V call is TRBV6-1, the J call TRBJ1-1, with D maybe TRBD1 (6 bases). The CDR3 extends over 15 amino acids. Per the germline V gene, CDR1 is MNHNS and CDR2 is SASEGT. V lost 3 bases, J lost 4 bases, and 15 bases lay in between. CDR3 amino acids: CASSDTGFWSTEAFF. In DNA, the CDR3 is TGTGCCAGCAGTGATACAGGGTTTTGGAGCACTGAAGCTTTCTTT.

This rearrangement joins TRBV15 to TRBJ2-3; perhaps D is TRBD1 or TRBD2 (5 bases each). Germline V gene sequence: CDR1 LNHNV, CDR2 YYDKDF (reference sequence). The ends were cut back, 1 base at V and 2 bases at J, with 7 bases in the middle. This CDR3 has 14 residues. The CDR3 sequence: CATSRGGNTDTQYF. The CDR3 nucleotides are TGTGCCACCAGCAGAGGGGGGAACACAGATACGCAGTATTTT.

The chain combines TRBV7-9 with TRBJ1-2, with D unresolved. Germline V lookup: CDR1 SEHNR, CDR2 FQNEAQ (reference sequence). Trimming took 3 bases from V and 0 from J, leaving 5 bases between them. This CDR3 spans 13 amino acids. CDR3 loop: CASSFNTNYGYTF. Here the CDR3 DNA reads TGTGCCAGCAGCTTTAACACTAACTATGGCTACACCTTC.

This sequence joins TRBV2 and TRBJ2-4; perhaps TRBD2 as D (5 bases). V shed 3 bases and J shed 10 bases, with 13 bases lying between them. There are 13 residues in the CDR3. Germline CDR1 and CDR2: SNHLY and FYNNEI. CDR3 sequence: CASSDGVRLIQYF. The CDR3 region has the DNA TGTGCCAGCAGTGACGGGGTCCGATTAATTCAGTACTTC. Full variable domain (rest looked up from reference TRBV2 and TRBJ2-4): EPEVTQTPSHQVTQMGQEVILRCVPISNHLYFYWYRQILGQKVEFLVSFYNNEISEKSEIFDDQFSVERPDGSNFTLKIRSTKLEDSAMYFCASSDGVRLIQYFGAGTRLSVL.

V and J are TRBV19 and TRBJ1-4, with TRBD1 matching over 9 bases. There are 17 residues in the CDR3. In germline, CDR1 is LNHDA, CDR2 SQIVND (reference sequence). After removal of 0 bases from V and 8 bases from J, the junction contained 10 bases not matched to a gene. CDR3 sequence: CASSIDALGQGEEKLFF. The CDR3 region has the DNA TGTGCCAGTAGTATAGATGCGTTGGGACAGGGTGAAGAAAAACTGTTTTTT.

The chain employs TRBV5-4 and TRBJ2-7; D uncertain. V shed 1 base and J shed 1 base, with 6 bases lying between them. This CDR3 is 13 amino acids long. Looked up from germline, CDR1 is SGHNT and CDR2 is YYREEE (reference sequence). The DNA for the CDR3 is TGTGCCAGCAGCTTGACTGGATCCTACGAGCAGTACTTC. Amino acid sequence: CASSLTGSYEQYF.

This rearrangement joins TRBV19 to TRBJ2-7, with D possibly called TRBD1 or TRBD2 (6 bases each). The V gene's germline CDR1 is LNHDA and CDR2 SQIVND (reference sequence). The germline V and J ends were trimmed by 0 bases and 5 bases, with 11 bases remaining between them. CDR3 length: 14 residues. In DNA, the CDR3 is TGTGCCAGTAGTATAGACGCCGGGGGCAACGAGCAGTACTTC. This sequence encodes CASSIDAGGNEQYF. Filled out from reference TRBV19 and TRBJ2-7, the complete variable domain reads DGGITQSPKYLFRKEGQNVTLSCEQNLNHDAMYWYRQDPGQGLRLIYYSQIVNDFQKGDIAEGYSVSREKKESFPLTVTSAQKNPTAFYLCASSIDAGGNEQYFGPGTRLTVT.

The chain employs TRBV5-8 and TRBJ1-2; 7 positions match TRBD1. V was clipped by 3 bases and J by 2 bases; unmatched bases: 16. This CDR3 spans 18 amino acids. Germline CDR1 reads SGHTS; CDR2 reads YDEGEE. The CDR3 loop reads CASSSPNRGAWVNYGYTF. The CDR3 DNA reads TGTGCCAGCAGCTCCCCTAACAGGGGCGCTTGGGTGAACTATGGCTACACCTTC.